This T cell receptor beta chain was obtained from a study of blood T cell repertoires in COVID-19. Across the study: Sites across the United States, Italy and Spain contributed samples from acute and convalescent COVID-19. The cDNA or gDNA used as material had been derived from T cells, B-cell-depleted T cells, or PBMCs.

Original data processing: How many nucleated cells were present was estimated from reference gene primer amplification. Some clones are missing from TCRdb's copy, which holds only in-frame ones; the method was immunoSEQ multiplex PCR. The V and J calls and clone size come from that table; D and trimming were worked out from the DNA. Of under 100,000 clones in the sample, about 85% are singletons; the top ten hold more than 2%. The germline CDR1 and CDR2 sequences are SGHTA and FQGTGA. This CDR3 spans 16 amino acids. With V trimmed by 5 bases and J by 4 bases, 8 bases remained unmatched. The sequenced sample consisted of peripheral blood. This receptor was obtained from a woman in her sixties or seventies with acute or convalescent COVID-19. This rearrangement joins TRBV7-3 to TRBJ2-2; 9 positions match TRBD2. CDR3 residues: CASSDRPAGGTGELFF. The DNA for the CDR3 is TGTGCCAGCAGCGACAGGCCAGCGGGGGGCACCGGGGAGCTGTTTTTT.